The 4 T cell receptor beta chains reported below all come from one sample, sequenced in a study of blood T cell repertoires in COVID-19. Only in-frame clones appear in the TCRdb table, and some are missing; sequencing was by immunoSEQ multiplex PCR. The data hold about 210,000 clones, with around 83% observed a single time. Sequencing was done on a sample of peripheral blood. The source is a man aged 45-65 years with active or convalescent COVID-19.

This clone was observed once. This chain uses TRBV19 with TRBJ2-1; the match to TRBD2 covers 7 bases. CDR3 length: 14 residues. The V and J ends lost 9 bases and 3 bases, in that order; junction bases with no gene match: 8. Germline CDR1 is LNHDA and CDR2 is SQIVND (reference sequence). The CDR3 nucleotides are TGTGCCAGCACCGGAAGCGGGGTCTACAATGAGCAGTTCTTC. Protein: CASTGSGVYNEQFF.

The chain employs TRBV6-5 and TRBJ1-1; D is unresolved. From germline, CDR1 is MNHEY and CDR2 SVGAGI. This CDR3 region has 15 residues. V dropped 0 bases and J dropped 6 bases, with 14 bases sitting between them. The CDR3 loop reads CASSYSISRGSEAFF. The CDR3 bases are TGTGCCAGCAGTTACTCGATTTCTCGGGGATCTGAAGCTTTCTTT.

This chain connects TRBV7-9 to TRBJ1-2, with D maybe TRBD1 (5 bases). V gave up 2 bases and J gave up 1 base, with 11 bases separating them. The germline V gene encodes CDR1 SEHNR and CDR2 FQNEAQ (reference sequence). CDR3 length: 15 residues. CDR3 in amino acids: CASSLWGRDNYGYTF. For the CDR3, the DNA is TGTGCCAGCAGCTTATGGGGCAGAGATAACTATGGCTACACCTTC.

In nucleotides, the CDR3 is TGCGCCAGCAGCCAAGAACCGACTACAGGGGCCCATGGCTACACCTTC. Translated, it gives CASSQEPTTGAHGYTF. The chain uses TRBV4-1 and TRBJ1-2, with 7 positions matching TRBD1. With V trimmed by 0 bases and J by 6 bases, 10 bases remained unmatched. Germline-derived CDR1 and CDR2 are MGHRA and YSYEKL. This CDR3 has 16 amino acids.